The 2 T cell receptor beta chains below all came from one sample that was sequenced in a study of T cell responses to AZD1222 COVID-19 vaccine. Sequenced by immunoSEQ multiplex PCR; TCRdb stores in-frame clones only, minus some. The sample lists around 130,000 clones, more than 85% seen once, with around 5% in the top ten. The source material was peripheral blood, sampled on day 0 of AZD1222 vaccination. These receptors were obtained from an adult in good health.

The chain has TRBV25-1 and TRBJ2-7; TRBD1 is a possible D gene (6 bases). The CDR3 is made up of 13 amino acids. Looked up from germline, CDR1 is MGHDK and CDR2 is SYGVNS. Trimming shortened V by 7 bases and J by 4 bases, and 14 bases separated the two germline ends. CDR3 DNA: TGTGCCAGCACCCAGACAGGCCAGTACGAGCAGTACTTC. Translation gives CASTQTGQYEQYF.

The J gene is TRBJ1-2, the V gene TRBV5-6, with 8 positions matching TRBD1. The J segment lost 8 bases and the V segment lost 2 bases, leaving 11 bases of the junction unmatched. The CDR3 totals 15 residues. Germline-derived CDR1 and CDR2 are SGHDT and YYEEEE. The CDR3 is CASSLRTDRAGGYTF. CDR3 DNA sequence: TGTGCCAGCAGCTTAAGGACGGACAGGGCTGGGGGCTACACCTTC.